The present T cell receptor (beta chain) was sequenced within a study of cytomegalovirus exposure and HLA in healthy donors. For the study at large: Genotyping of 400 or so donors showed that 80% to 85% belonged to the Caucasian-associated ancestry cluster. Study-level points and caveats: Association with HLA alleles at 0.05 false discovery rate was found for 15,000 to 20,000 TCR beta sequences in a later analysis.

Researchers ran the PCR with 60 Vbeta and 13 Jbeta primers. The repertoire was sequenced with immunoSEQ multiplex PCR; TCRdb's copy has only in-frame clones and lacks some. The table shows fewer than 250,000 clones, with 75% to 80% occurring only once. Per germline, CDR1 SGHNT and CDR2 YYREEE (reference sequence). This CDR3 comprises 13 residues. The V end was cut by 2 bases, the J end by 6 bases, with 11 bases between. As for this clone: The antigen remains undetermined.

This TCR was sampled from a male donor in good health and CMV-seronegative. The sequenced sample consisted of PBMCs. The chain combines TRBV5-4 with TRBJ1-1; D gene uncertain. In DNA, the CDR3 is TGTGCCAGCAGCTTAAGCTTTTCTCCTGAAGCTTTCTTT. It encodes CASSLSFSPEAFF.